The 8 T cell receptor beta chains given below trace back to one sample, sequenced in a study of blood T cell repertoires in COVID-19. Only in-frame clones appear in the TCRdb table, and some are missing; sequencing was by immunoSEQ multiplex PCR. The repertoire includes approximately 70,000 clones, 65% to 85% of them detected once, and 4.5% sits in the top ten. The sequenced material came from peripheral blood. The source is an older woman with acute or convalescent COVID-19.

J is TRBJ2-5 and V is TRBV2; D call uncertain. The CDR3 covers 11 residues. V gave up 4 bases and J gave up 5 bases, with 5 bases separating them. Germline V CDR1 and CDR2: SNHLY, FYNNEI. Here the CDR3 reads CASSGSETQYF. Written as DNA, the CDR3 is TGTGCCAGCAGTGGTTCGGAGACCCAGTACTTC.

V and J are TRBV5-1 and TRBJ1-6, with D possibly TRBD1 on 5 matching bases. CDR1 SGHRS and CDR2 YFSETQ come from the germline V gene. V lost 1 base, J lost 8 bases, and 13 bases lay in between. This CDR3 region has 15 residues. This CDR3 reads CASSLLSPRDSPLHF. The CDR3 DNA follows: TGCGCCAGCAGCTTGTTATCCCCCAGGGATTCACCCCTCCACTTT.

This chain uses TRBV5-1 with TRBJ1-6; tentative D call: TRBD1 (5 bases). The germline V and J ends were trimmed by 0 bases and 14 bases, with 21 bases remaining between them. Germline CDR1 reads SGHRS; CDR2 reads YFSETQ. CDR3 length: 16 residues. The chain's CDR3 is CASSLGQSLLESTLHF. Written as DNA, the CDR3 is TGCGCCAGCAGCTTGGGACAGTCCCTGTTGGAATCCACCCTCCACTTT.

This clone was seen more than once but under ten times. This rearrangement joins TRBV7-7 to TRBJ2-5; 12 positions agree with TRBD1. J lost 5 bases, V lost 4 bases, and 5 bases had no gene match. The CDR3 runs to 15 residues. Germline V gene lookup returns CDR1 SSHAT and CDR2 FNYEAQ (reference sequence). The CDR3 region has the DNA TGTGCCAGCAGCTCCGGGACAGGGGGCAGGGAGACCCAGTACTTC. Translated, it gives CASSSGTGGRETQYF.

This clone has a handful of counts. This chain links TRBV5-4 with TRBJ2-3, with 13 bases that match TRBD2. Germline V lookup: CDR1 SGHNT, CDR2 YYREEE (reference sequence). V lost 4 bases to trimming and J lost 8 bases; unmatched junction nucleotides: 10. This CDR3 has 16 residues. CDR3 sequence reads: CASSPGLAGQRGTQYF. CDR3 sequence (DNA): TGTGCCAGCAGCCCGGGACTAGCGGGGCAACGGGGTACGCAGTATTTT.

This clone was seen repeatedly, ten times or more. Other DNA sequences within the sample encode an identical CDR3. This chain links TRBV7-8 with TRBJ1-4; 11 bases line up with TRBD1. CDR1 and CDR2 (germline): SGHVS, FQNEAQ. The CDR3 contains 16 residues. J lost 0 bases, V lost 3 bases, and 0 bases had no gene match. The CDR3 DNA sequence: TGTGCCAGCAGCTTGGGACAGGGGGCAACTAATGAAAAACTGTTTTTT. Protein: CASSLGQGATNEKLFF.

The V and J genes are TRBV6-5 and TRBJ1-2; possible D gene TRBD1, 5 bases. Germline values: CDR1 MNHEY, CDR2 SVGAGI. The CDR3 has 12 amino acids. V lost 8 bases and J 4 bases, leaving 11 bases between the germline ends. Here the CDR3 reads CASHSTAYGYTF. Here the CDR3 DNA reads TGTGCCAGCCATTCGACAGCCTATGGCTACACCTTC.

The chain recombines TRBV5-1 with TRBJ2-4, with TRBD2 as a possible D gene (6 bases). Per germline, CDR1 SGHRS and CDR2 YFSETQ. Trimming took 5 bases from V and 3 from J, leaving 15 bases between them. The CDR3 is 15 residues long. The DNA for the CDR3 is TGCGCCAGCAGAGACCAACGGGGGAACAAAAACATTCAGTACTTC. Its translation: CASRDQRGNKNIQYF.